The rows below give T cell receptor beta chains drawn from one sample of a study of shared clonotypes between healthy human individuals. Libraries were prepared by immunoSEQ multiplex PCR; TCRdb keeps only in-frame clonotypes and omits some of them. Here the sample spans over 800,000 clones, over 90% being singletons. The sequenced material came from naive CD8+ T cells sorted from blood. The source of these receptors is a man aged 25-40 years in good health. Each CDR3 is given with its conserved first and last residue. The D gene is left open where the match is weak. The listing skips clone size in some rows; elsewhere it reads once, few, many or a size class.

cdr3_nt	cdr3_aa	j_call	d_call	v_call	clone_size
TGTGCCAGCAGTTGGGGGGTTGACTCCTACGAGCAGTACTTC	CASSWGVDSYEQYF	TRBJ2-7	-	TRBV27	-
TGTGCCGTCCTGACAGTTCAAGAGACCCAGTACTTC	CAVLTVQETQYF	TRBJ2-5	-	TRBV6-6	-
TGTGCCAGCAGTCCAACTAGCGGGAGGACCTACGAGCAGTACTTC	CASSPTSGRTYEQYF	TRBJ2-7	TRBD2	TRBV7-9	-
TGTGCCAGTAGTATTTTTGGGGGGAAACATCAGCCCCAGCATTTT	CASSIFGGKHQPQHF	TRBJ1-5	-	TRBV19	-
TGCAGCGCCGAGACCGGGACAGCTGGCTACACCTTC	CSAETGTAGYTF	TRBJ1-2	TRBD1	TRBV29-1	-
TGTGCCAGCAGCTCCCCGAGCTTTGAGAGCTCCTACAATGAGCAGTTCTTC	CASSSPSFESSYNEQFF	TRBJ2-1	-	TRBV7-9	-
TGTGCCAGCAGTTTATTTCCCGGGACACCCAGCAGGGAGACCCAGTACTTC	CASSLFPGTPSRETQYF	TRBJ2-5	-	TRBV28	-
TGTGCCAGCAGTACAGCCACTGAAGCTTTCTTT	CASSTATEAFF	TRBJ1-1	-	TRBV2	-
TGTGCCAGCAGTCACCGACAGGGGTTGCGCGAGCAGTACTTC	CASSHRQGLREQYF	TRBJ2-7	TRBD1	TRBV28	once
TGTGCCAGCGCTTCCAGGGGGAGAGGGTCCTACAATGAGCAGTTCTTC	CASASRGRGSYNEQFF	TRBJ2-1	TRBD1	TRBV27	-
TGTGCCAGCAGCTTGGCCTATGAAAGGGACAGGGGGGACTACGAGCAGTACTTC	CASSLAYERDRGDYEQYF	TRBJ2-7	TRBD1	TRBV5-6	-
TGTGCCAGCAGCCGCGAGCGGGTCGCCTACGAGCAGTACTTC	CASSRERVAYEQYF	TRBJ2-7	-	TRBV5-4	-
TGCACCAGCAGCCAAACCACGAGGGCGCCAAACAATGAGCAGTTCTTC	CTSSQTTRAPNNEQFF	TRBJ2-1	-	TRBV1	-
TGCGCCAGCAGCCAAGCAATTGCGGAGAGCTCCTACGAGCAGTACTTC	CASSQAIAESSYEQYF	TRBJ2-7	-	TRBV4-1	-
TGCGCCAGCAGCGTCGGGACAGGGTTTAGCACTGAAGCTTTCTTT	CASSVGTGFSTEAFF	TRBJ1-1	TRBD1	TRBV5-1	-
TGTGCCAGCAGCTTGTGGGGGACTAGCGACTACAATGAGCAGTTCTTC	CASSLWGTSDYNEQFF	TRBJ2-1	TRBD2	TRBV7-2	-
TGTGCCAGTAGTATCCACAGGGCGAGCCTCTACGAGCAGTACTTC	CASSIHRASLYEQYF	TRBJ2-7	-	TRBV19	-
TGTGCCAGCAGCTTAGCGTGGAGCCGGTACAATGAGCAGTTCTTC	CASSLAWSRYNEQFF	TRBJ2-1	-	TRBV7-3	once
TGTGCCAGCAGCCCATCCTTCACCGGGGAGCTGTTTTTT	CASSPSFTGELFF	TRBJ2-2	-	TRBV7-9	-
TGTGCCAGCAGCTTAGTCACTAGCGGGAGGGCCGGAGAGACCCAGTACTTC	CASSLVTSGRAGETQYF	TRBJ2-5	TRBD2	TRBV7-9	-
TGTGCCACCAGCTTCGCCGGGGTTTCCTACAATGAGCAGTTCTTC	CATSFAGVSYNEQFF	TRBJ2-1	-	TRBV15	-
TGTGCCAGCAGCTCGACGGGACAGGGTTCCTACGAGCAGTACTTC	CASSSTGQGSYEQYF	TRBJ2-7	TRBD1	TRBV7-9	-
TGTGCCAGCAGTTACTCGACCCCTTTAGATGGCTACACCTTC	CASSYSTPLDGYTF	TRBJ1-2	-	TRBV6-5	-
TGTGCCAGCAGTTATCGGGGGAGCAGCTCCTACAATGAGCAGTTCTTC	CASSYRGSSSYNEQFF	TRBJ2-1	-	TRBV6-6	-
TGTGCCAGCAGTACAACTAGCGGACTAGCCAAAAACATTCAGTACTTC	CASSTTSGLAKNIQYF	TRBJ2-4	TRBD2	TRBV27	-
TGCAGCGTTGAAGGTGGGAGCGTATCCACAGATACGCAGTATTTT	CSVEGGSVSTDTQYF	TRBJ2-3	-	TRBV29-1	-
TGTGCCAGCAGCCAAGGAGCAGATACGCAGTATTTT	CASSQGADTQYF	TRBJ2-3	-	TRBV7-6	-
TGTGCCAGCAGCTTGTGGGAGAACACTGAAGCTTTCTTT	CASSLWENTEAFF	TRBJ1-1	-	TRBV7-6	-
TGTGCCAGTAGTATCGGGACAATCGTTGGTGAAAAACTGTTTTTT	CASSIGTIVGEKLFF	TRBJ1-4	-	TRBV19	-